What follows are 4 T cell receptor beta chains derived from one specimen sequenced in a study of regulatory dendritic cells for organ transplantation. TCRdb's table, derived via immunoSEQ multiplex PCR, lists solely in-frame clones and lacks some. The repertoire consists of some 35,000 clones, with 75% to 95% occurring once and the leading ten covering around 0.11%. Sequenced material: naive CD8+ T cells from blood. Subset indicated: CD45RA+ naive T cells. These receptors all stem from a human donor in good health.

The chain links TRBV7-4 to TRBJ1-2; no clear D gene. This CDR3 spans 22 amino acids. V dropped 1 base and J dropped 4 bases, with 34 bases sitting between them. Germline V CDR1 and CDR2: SGHVT, SQSDAQ. The CDR3 DNA reads TGTGCCAGCAGCTTAGATCTCGGACGGCGACTTTCCTTTGCGTCCTTTCCCTATGGCTACACCTTC. Protein sequence: CASSLDLGRRLSFASFPYGYTF.

CDR3 amino acids: CASSRISWEKLFF. The CDR3 DNA follows: TGTGCCAGCAGTAGGATCTCTTGGGAAAAACTGTTTTTT. The J gene is TRBJ1-4, the V gene TRBV28; D unclear. This CDR3 has 13 amino acids. Germline V gene lookup returns CDR1 MDHEN and CDR2 SYDVKM. The V and J ends lost 5 bases and 8 bases respectively, with 12 bases between them.

This sequence joins TRBV11-2 and TRBJ1-2; no definite D call. Germline V lookup: CDR1 SGHAT, CDR2 FQNNGV. V shed 1 base and J shed 4 bases, with 10 bases lying between them. The CDR3 sequence is 14 residues long. In nucleotides, the CDR3 is TGTGCCAGCAGCTTAGGAGGCTCAACCTATGGCTACACCTTC. It encodes CASSLGGSTYGYTF.

This chain uses TRBV27 with TRBJ2-7; D possibly corresponds to TRBD1 (6 bases). Trimming took off 3 bases at V and 2 bases at J, with 11 bases between the two ends. CDR1 is MNHEY and CDR2 is SMNVEV in the germline V gene (reference sequence). The CDR3 consists of 14 residues. The CDR3 DNA reads as TGTGCCAGCAGTTTGGGGACAAGGCCCTACGAGCAGTACTTC. This translates into CASSLGTRPYEQYF.